This entry lists 4 T cell receptor beta chains sequenced from one sample in a study of blood T cell repertoires in COVID-19 (dated by TCRdb to 2018 to 2021). Libraries were built with the immunoSEQ multiplex PCR assay. TCRdb provides this immuneACCESS table in a form limited to in-frame rearrangements. Some clones are lacking; in checked studies, under half of them reflect an unresolved V gene, and why the rest are absent is not known. This sample lists roughly 120,000 clones; approximately 84% were detected once. The ten largest clones represent more than 1.5% of the sample. Source material: peripheral blood. These receptors all stem from a man in his sixties or seventies with acute or convalescent COVID-19.

This clone was recorded once. The chain couples TRBV5-1 to TRBJ1-2; TRBD1 might be the D (5 bases). This CDR3 has 14 residues. Germline values: CDR1 SGHRS, CDR2 YFSETQ. V was pared by 4 bases and J by 3 bases, with 13 bases between. Here the CDR3 DNA reads TGCGCCAGCAGCCCAGGGCCCACTGACTATGGCTACACCTTC. Amino acid sequence: CASSPGPTDYGYTF.

This sequence joins TRBV14 and TRBJ1-2; D is uncertain. Trimming left V 0 bases short and J 7 bases short, with 15 bases between. The CDR3 is 15 residues long. Per the germline V gene, CDR1 is SGHDN and CDR2 is FVKESK. CDR3: CASSQDPGREVGYTF. The CDR3 nucleotides read TGTGCCAGCAGCCAAGATCCGGGCCGGGAGGTTGGCTACACCTTC.

The genes are TRBV2 and TRBJ2-1, with 9 positions matching TRBD2. CDR3 length: 13 amino acids. Unmatched junction bases numbered 9, after V lost 8 bases and J lost 10 bases. Germline-derived CDR1 and CDR2 are SNHLY and FYNNEI. CDR3 coding DNA: TGTGCCAGCCAAGCGGGGGGACCTGGGGAGCAGTTCTTC. This sequence encodes CASQAGGPGEQFF. The complete variable domain, with remaining parts taken from reference TRBV2 and TRBJ2-1, reads EPEVTQTPSHQVTQMGQEVILRCVPISNHLYFYWYRQILGQKVEFLVSFYNNEISEKSEIFDDQFSVERPDGSNFTLKIRSTKLEDSAMYFCASQAGGPGEQFFGPGTRLTVL.

The chain combines TRBV5-1 with TRBJ2-3; TRBD1 matches 7 bases. Trimming at V came to 4 bases and at J to 1 base, leaving 6 bases not matched to a gene. The CDR3 has 15 residues. Looked up from germline, CDR1 is SGHRS and CDR2 is YFSETQ. The CDR3 DNA sequence: TGCGCCAGCAGCGGGACCGGGACAGGCACAGATACGCAGTATTTT. Amino acid sequence: CASSGTGTGTDTQYF.